This T cell receptor (beta chain) emerged from a study of PD-1 blockade in classical Hodgkin lymphoma. Study information: Nivolumab dosing for patients was 3 mg/kg, administered intravenously every 2 weeks.

The CDR3 runs to 13 residues. V lost 4 bases and J lost 3; bases outside the gene matches: 5. In germline, CDR1 is SQVTM, CDR2 ANQGSEA. With respect to this clone: The target antigen is unknown.

The protocol was immunoSEQ multiplex PCR, while the TCRdb copy is restricted to in-frame clones and leaves out a portion. The repertoire includes about 19,000 clones, over 65% of them detected once, and around 2.7% sits in the top ten. The study, taken as a whole, reports: In CD4+ cells, TCR diversity went up significantly by C4D1, but in CD8+ cells it did not. Relapsed/refractory patients reportedly had lower baseline diversity than newly diagnosed patients.

Indicated time point: cycle 4 day 1 (C4D1), after five to seven weeks of nivolumab. The patients all showed relapse after autologous stem cell transplantation, while their brentuximab vedotin exposure varied. Purification of CD4+ T cells from thawed PBMCs was achieved by magnetic negative selection. The source was CD4+ T cells from blood, collected before the fourth cycle of nivolumab. The sequence derives from a human donor with classical Hodgkin lymphoma. The chain carries TRBV29-1 and TRBJ2-7; 8 nucleotides align to TRBD1. The CDR3 bases are TGCAGCGTTGGACAGGGGTCCTTCTACGAGCAGTACTTC. It yields the protein CSVGQGSFYEQYF.